The clone carrying this T cell receptor (beta chain) was found a few times. Its antigen is unidentified. The data were taken from a study of response to subunit inactivated influenza vaccine. Points from the study as a whole: The authors proposed limited new T cell recruitment per seasonal influenza vaccination.

Trimming removed 3 bases at V and 4 bases at J, with 9 bases between. Germline V gives CDR1 DFQATT, CDR2 SNEGSKA (reference sequence). This CDR3 region has 13 residues. MiXCR was run by TCRdb on the RT-PCR reads, yielding one entry per CDR3 protein. The sample has hundreds of thousands of distinct CDR3 sequences, over 20% seen once. The sequence was obtained from a man in his fifties or sixties who received an inactivated influenza vaccine. The specimen was PBMCs from blood, collected about 20 months after vaccination. The chain carries TRBV20-1 and TRBJ1-4; a weak D match, TRBD1 (5 bases). CDR3 sequence (DNA): TGCAGTGCTAGGGGGGTTTATAATGAAAAACTGTTTTTT. It translates to CSARGVYNEKLFF.